Presented here are 24 T cell receptor beta chains from one specimen sequenced in a study of shared clonotypes between healthy human individuals. Naive CD8 cells, CD45RO-negative and positively selected for CCR7, excluded terminally differentiated effector memory CD45RA+ cells. TCRdb's table, derived via immunoSEQ multiplex PCR, lists solely in-frame clones and lacks some. The sample yields around 2,000,000 clones, 85% to 95% seen once. The sample was naive CD8+ T cells sorted from blood. All receptors come from a young man in good health.

The V call is TRBV4-1, the J call TRBJ1-1; D is possibly TRBD1 (5 bases). V was clipped by 8 bases and J by 1 base, with 17 bases between them. Germline CDR1 MGHRA, CDR2 YSYEKL. There are 15 residues in the CDR3. This chain's CDR3 is CASGVGGGWNTEAFF. In DNA, the CDR3 is TGCGCCAGCGGCGTTGGCGGGGGATGGAACACTGAAGCTTTCTTT.

This chain joins TRBV2 and TRBJ2-1; TRBD2 matches at 14 bases. The CDR3 has 15 residues. CDR1 SNHLY and CDR2 FYNNEI come from the germline V gene. V gave up 4 bases and J gave up 7 bases; unmatched junction bases: 3. In DNA, the CDR3 is TGTGCCAGCAGTGCGGGACTAGCGGGAGTGAATGAGCAGTTCTTC. Protein product: CASSAGLAGVNEQFF.

The chain uses TRBV6-1 and TRBJ2-7; TRBD2 matches at 8 bases. V lost 2 bases, J lost 4 bases, and 7 bases stayed unmatched. Germline V gene lookup returns CDR1 MNHNS and CDR2 SASEGT. This CDR3 has 15 amino acids. CDR3 in amino acids: CASSERVAGFYEQYF. The CDR3 bases are TGTGCCAGCAGTGAAAGGGTAGCGGGGTTTTACGAGCAGTACTTC.

CDR3 sequence: CASSIIAGVHEQFF. DNA for the CDR3: TGTGCCAGTAGTATCATAGCGGGAGTCCATGAGCAGTTCTTC. The V gene is TRBV19, the J gene TRBJ2-1; TRBD2 matches 9 bases. The CDR3 consists of 14 residues. Per germline, CDR1 LNHDA and CDR2 SQIVND (reference sequence). The J segment lost 8 bases and the V segment lost 3 bases, leaving 5 bases of the junction unmatched.

The chain carries TRBV13 and TRBJ2-4; maybe TRBD2 (5 bases). V dropped 0 bases and J dropped 5 bases, with 11 bases sitting between them. The CDR3 consists of 15 residues. Germline V gene sequence: CDR1 PRHDT, CDR2 FYEKMQ (reference sequence). CDR3 bases: TGTGCCAGCAGCTTAGGGGTTTACGGGGAAAACATTCAGTACTTC. Protein product: CASSLGVYGENIQYF.

This chain links TRBV21-1 with TRBJ1-2; the table's D call, TRBD1, has no DNA check behind it. TRBV21-1 is given as a pseudogene. This CDR3 comprises 11 residues. The CDR3 is CASSGTDRAIF. CDR3 nucleotides: TGTGCCAGCAGCGGAACCGACAGAGCAATCTTC.

This chain uses TRBV4-3 with TRBJ1-3; 7 bases align to TRBD1. This CDR3 is built from 15 residues. The germline gives CDR1 LGHNA, CDR2 YSLEER. The trim removed 0 bases at V and 4 bases at J, leaving 3 bases unmatched. The CDR3 region is CASSQEQGIGNTIYF. CDR3 sequence (DNA): TGCGCCAGCAGCCAAGAACAGGGGATAGGAAACACCATATATTTT.

The genes are TRBV27 and TRBJ1-1; D is uncertain. This CDR3 is 14 amino acids long. Trimming removed 1 base at V and 5 bases at J, with 11 bases between. The germline gives CDR1 MNHEY, CDR2 SMNVEV (reference sequence). The CDR3 nucleotides are TGTGCCAGCAGTTTATTAGCGGGGATGACTGAAGCTTTCTTT. Its protein product is CASSLLAGMTEAFF.

The CDR3 DNA reads as TGTGCCAGCAGCTTTAGATCGGCGACCTACGAGCAGTACTTC. Amino acids: CASSFRSATYEQYF. J is TRBJ2-7 and V is TRBV11-2; no reliable D call. The CDR3 loop spans 14 amino acids. V was pared by 3 bases and J by 2 bases, with 11 bases between. Germline V lookup: CDR1 SGHAT, CDR2 FQNNGV.

The chain recombines TRBV6-5 with TRBJ2-3, with D possibly TRBD1 on 6 matching bases. The CDR3 spans 16 residues. From germline, CDR1 is MNHEY and CDR2 SVGAGI. V lost 0 bases to trimming and J lost 3 bases, with 13 bases between them. CDR3 DNA: TGTGCCAGCAGTTACTCGACACAGGGAGAGACAGATACGCAGTATTTT. Amino acid sequence: CASSYSTQGETDTQYF.

This chain joins TRBV30 and TRBJ2-1; D might be TRBD1 (6 bases). Trimming left V 5 bases short and J 6 bases short, with 14 bases between. CDR1 is GTSNPN, CDR2 SVGIG, per germline (reference sequence). The CDR3 extends over 13 amino acids. The CDR3 reads CAWDSQGGNEQFF. In nucleotides, the CDR3 is TGTGCCTGGGACTCCCAAGGGGGCAATGAGCAGTTCTTC.

Regarding this clone: The sample carries other DNA sequences with the same CDR3. V and J are TRBV28 and TRBJ2-5; D gene ambiguous. Between the trimmed V and J ends, which lost 3 bases and 5 bases, there was a span of 4 bases. CDR1 is MDHEN, CDR2 SYDVKM, per germline. The CDR3 loop spans 11 amino acids. The CDR3 protein is CASSFEETQYF. For the CDR3, the DNA is TGTGCCAGCAGTTTTGAGGAGACCCAGTACTTC.

V and J are TRBV5-6 and TRBJ2-7, with no clear D. The CDR3 is made up of 13 amino acids. The V end lost 2 bases, the J end lost 3 bases, and 9 bases lay between the germline ends. The V gene's germline CDR1 is SGHDT and CDR2 YYEEEE. In DNA, the CDR3 is TGTGCCAGCAGCTTACAGCCCCACTACGAGCAGTACTTC. This translates into CASSLQPHYEQYF.

The chain is built from TRBV9 and TRBJ2-1; D gene unclear. The CDR3 is made up of 13 amino acids. Germline loops: CDR1 SGDLS, CDR2 YYNGEE. The ends were cut back, 0 bases at V and 6 bases at J, with 7 bases in the middle. CDR3 DNA sequence: TGTGCCAGCAGCGTAGACGAAATCAATGAGCAGTTCTTC. Its protein product is CASSVDEINEQFF.

The rearrangement uses TRBV28 and TRBJ2-1, with 7 positions matching TRBD2. The CDR3 has 15 residues. Germline CDR1 and CDR2: MDHEN and SYDVKM. Trimming cost V 6 bases and J 5 bases; bases outside gene matches: 10. The DNA for the CDR3 is TGTGCCAGCAGCACACCGGGACTAACTCACAATGAGCAGTTCTTC. Residues: CASSTPGLTHNEQFF.

The chain carries TRBV19 and TRBJ1-1; TRBD1 matches 7 bases. The CDR3 contains 15 residues. CDR1 is LNHDA, CDR2 SQIVND, per germline (reference sequence). V lost 5 bases, J lost 1 base, and 7 bases stayed unmatched. The CDR3 here is CASSLRWTGNTEAFF. The CDR3 DNA is TGTGCCAGTAGTCTTCGGTGGACAGGGAACACTGAAGCTTTCTTT.

With respect to this clone: The same CDR3 is also encoded by other DNA sequences in this sample. This chain's CDR3 is CASSYSSAYEQYF. In DNA form, the CDR3 reads TGTGCCAGCAGTTACTCGAGTGCCTACGAGCAGTACTTC. The gene calls are TRBV6-5 and TRBJ2-7; D gene uncertain. The V end lost 0 bases, the J end lost 2 bases, and 5 bases lay between the germline ends. Germline CDR1 MNHEY, CDR2 SVGAGI. The CDR3 spans 13 residues.

The V gene is TRBV7-9, the J gene TRBJ2-1; the match to TRBD2 covers 8 bases. Germline V gives CDR1 SEHNR, CDR2 FQNEAQ (reference sequence). The J segment lost 8 bases and the V segment lost 5 bases, leaving 14 bases of the junction unmatched. The CDR3 consists of 16 residues. The CDR3 DNA follows: TGTGCCAGCAGCAAGGCGGCGGGAGGAACCGGGGATGAGCAGTTCTTC. Translation gives CASSKAAGGTGDEQFF.

This clone is a singleton in its sample. The chain employs TRBV30 and TRBJ1-6; no definite D call. Germline V gene sequence: CDR1 GTSNPN, CDR2 SVGIG (reference sequence). The CDR3 has 12 residues. Trimming took off 4 bases at V and 7 bases at J, with 8 bases between the two ends. The CDR3 here is CAWMPENSPLHF. CDR3 nucleotide sequence: TGTGCCTGGATGCCAGAAAATTCACCCCTCCACTTT.

This clone was observed a single time. The identical CDR3 is also encoded by other nucleotide sequences in the sample. This sequence joins TRBV27 and TRBJ1-1; no clear D gene. Germline V gene lookup returns CDR1 MNHEY and CDR2 SMNVEV (reference sequence). CDR3 length: 14 amino acids. Trimming removed 3 bases from V and 1 base from J, with 9 bases in between. CDR3 sequence: CASSLVVGNTEAFF. The CDR3 DNA follows: TGTGCCAGCAGTTTGGTGGTTGGGAACACTGAAGCTTTCTTT.

J is TRBJ1-3 and V is TRBV9; D is unresolved. Trimming removed 0 bases at V and 0 bases at J, with 10 bases between. The germline V gene has CDR1 SGDLS and CDR2 YYNGEE. CDR3 size: 16 residues. The CDR3 region is CASSVGLGYSGNTIYF. Here the CDR3 DNA reads TGTGCCAGCAGCGTAGGTCTAGGGTACTCTGGAAACACCATATATTTT.

This clone was seen a single time. The V gene is TRBV6-1, the J gene TRBJ2-7; perhaps TRBD1 as D (5 bases). This CDR3 contains 12 residues. The germline gives CDR1 MNHNS, CDR2 SASEGT. V gave up 10 bases and J gave up 2 bases, with 12 bases separating them. CDR3 loop: CAIMTAPYEQYF. DNA for the CDR3: TGTGCCATCATGACAGCGCCCTACGAGCAGTACTTC.

CDR3 residues: CSVGLVTPRRPNTGELFF. The CDR3 bases are TGCAGCGTTGGATTAGTGACCCCTCGGCGGCCGAACACCGGGGAGCTGTTTTTT. The chain joins TRBV29-1 to TRBJ2-2; D call uncertain. This CDR3 region has 18 residues. CDR1 and CDR2 (germline): SQVTM, ANQGSEA. V was pared by 4 bases and J by 0 bases, with 21 bases between.

This clone occurred once. This chain connects TRBV27 to TRBJ2-3; a weak D match, TRBD2 (6 bases). The V gene's germline CDR1 is MNHEY and CDR2 SMNVEV (reference sequence). The CDR3 contains 16 residues. Trimming stripped 3 bases from V and 6 bases from J, with 19 bases between. This chain's CDR3 is CASSFLPGPSGDTQYF. The DNA for the CDR3 is TGTGCCAGCAGTTTCCTCCCAGGGCCAAGCGGGGATACGCAGTATTTT.